Below, 8 T cell receptor beta chains from the same sample are listed, as sequenced in a study of cytomegalovirus exposure and HLA in healthy donors. The primer mix had 60 Vbeta and 13 Jbeta primers. Method: immunoSEQ multiplex PCR; TCRdb's copy keeps in-frame clones and lacks some. The sample consists of about 160,000 clones, around four fifths of them appearing once. Source material: PBMCs. Receptor source: a female donor in good health and CMV-seronegative.

This chain joins TRBV5-1 and TRBJ1-4; D unresolved. Germline CDR1 SGHRS, CDR2 YFSETQ. The germline V and J ends were trimmed by 4 bases and 8 bases, with 12 bases remaining between them. The CDR3 length is 13 residues. CDR3 sequence: CASSDRPAEKLFF. The CDR3 DNA reads TGCGCCAGCAGCGATCGTCCTGCGGAAAAACTGTTTTTT.

The rearrangement links TRBV4-2 to TRBJ2-1; 11 nucleotides match TRBD2. Trimming cost V 3 bases and J 5 bases; bases outside gene matches: 9. The CDR3 length is 17 residues. Germline CDR1 is LGHNA and CDR2 is YNFKEQ. The CDR3 DNA reads as TGTGCCAGCAGCCAGACCCCGGGTAGCGGGGGGGACAATGAGCAGTTCTTC. Protein sequence: CASSQTPGSGGDNEQFF.

This chain connects TRBV10-2 to TRBJ1-1; the D is unclear. The CDR3 is 17 residues long. Per the germline V gene, CDR1 is WSHSY and CDR2 is SAAADI. V was pared by 3 bases and J by 6 bases, with 23 bases between. This chain's CDR3 is CASSERRREADRSEAFF. DNA for the CDR3: TGCGCCAGCAGTGAAAGGAGACGCGAGGCGGATCGGTCTGAAGCTTTCTTT.

V usage is TRBV29-1 and J usage is TRBJ2-7; D may be TRBD2 (7 bases). The CDR3 runs 14 residues. Germline V CDR1 and CDR2: SQVTM, ANQGSEA. V lost 5 bases and J lost 6, with 20 bases in between. CDR3 region: CSVIYGGGAGEQYF. The DNA for the CDR3 is TGCAGCGTTATCTATGGTGGGGGGGCCGGCGAGCAGTACTTC.

The chain uses TRBV7-8 and TRBJ1-3; TRBD1 might be the D (5 bases). V shed 6 bases and J shed 4 bases, with 10 bases lying between them. Germline lookup yields CDR1 SGHVS and CDR2 FQNEAQ. The CDR3 has 13 amino acids. CDR3 sequence reads: CASSVGPGNTIYF. DNA for the CDR3: TGTGCCAGCAGTGTGGGGCCAGGAAACACCATATATTTT.

This clone occurred a few times. The chain recombines TRBV13 with TRBJ2-7, with 7 bases that match TRBD2. After removal of 2 bases from V and 0 bases from J, the junction contained 7 bases not matched to a gene. Germline V gene lookup returns CDR1 PRHDT and CDR2 FYEKMQ (reference sequence). The CDR3 extends over 16 amino acids. CDR3 coding DNA: TGTGCCAGCAGCTTACGGCTAGCGGAGCCCTCCTACGAGCAGTACTTC. Translated: CASSLRLAEPSYEQYF.

V gene TRBV30 combines with J gene TRBJ1-4; D gene unclear. Germline V lookup: CDR1 GTSNPN, CDR2 SVGIG (reference sequence). CDR3 size: 14 residues. The V gene lost 2 bases and the J gene lost 5 bases, with 12 bases spanning the gap. The CDR3 region has the DNA TGTGCCTGGAGTACCGGGTCCACGAATGAAAAACTGTTTTTT. Protein: CAWSTGSTNEKLFF.

The chain employs TRBV30 and TRBJ1-5; possibly TRBD1 for D (6 bases). Trimming stripped 0 bases from V and 7 bases from J, with 13 bases between. Germline values: CDR1 GTSNPN, CDR2 SVGIG (reference sequence). The CDR3 has 14 residues. CDR3: CAWSVQGLGQPQHF. The CDR3 DNA reads TGTGCCTGGAGTGTACAGGGTCTAGGACAGCCCCAGCATTTT.